One TCR beta chain is described in this entry. Antigen specificity is unknown. The source of the sample is a study of T cell repertoires in cytomegalovirus infection. As for the study in general: Public TCR beta signatures were indicative of both CMV infection and a matching HLA type.

One entry per CDR3 protein, called by TCRdb with MiXCR from the reads. The table shows 310,000 or so distinct CDR3 sequences, with 20% to 25% occurring only once. The CDR3 is made up of 15 amino acids. The germline CDR1 and CDR2 sequences are LGHNA and YNFKEQ. J gave up 6 bases and V 1 base, and 1 base lay outside the gene matches. This TCR was recovered from a human donor in good health (CMV status not recorded). Some clones in this sample may be carry-over from other donors' samples. The sequencing used cultured PBMCs, collected from culture after CMV antigen stimulation. The J gene is TRBJ1-6, the V gene TRBV4-2; 9 nucleotides agree with TRBD1. CDR3 residues: CASSQGTGVNSPLHF. The CDR3 nucleotides read TGTGCCAGCAGCCAAGGGACAGGGGTTAATTCACCCCTCCACTTT.